These T cell receptor beta chains were read from a single sample in a study of type 1 regulatory T cells. TCRdb passed the reads through MiXCR, listing each CDR3 protein once. The sample holds about 18,000 distinct CDR3 sequences, about 10% seen once. Source material: CD4+ T cells, either the whole sample or a sorted fraction (not recorded which). The receptors derive from a human donor in good health. CDR3s include the opening cysteine and the closing phenylalanine or tryptophan. A D gene is named only where the DNA matches it firmly. Not all rows give a size; the values are once, few, many and, for expanded clones, a class.

CDR3aa: CASSPPNSGFSSGANVLTF
CDR3nt: TGCGCCAGCAGCCCTCCGAATAGCGGGTTTTCCTCTGGGGCCAACGTCCTGACTTTC
d_gene: TRBD2
abundance: .
v_gene: TRBV5-1
j_gene: TRBJ2-6

CDR3aa: CATSLSRLAGSGANVPTF
CDR3nt: TGTGCCACCAGCTTATCAAGACTAGCGGGATCTGGGGCCAACGTCCCGACTTTC
d_gene: TRBD2
abundance: .
v_gene: TRBV15
j_gene: TRBJ2-6

CDR3aa: CASSFTSGFQETQYF
CDR3nt: TGCGCCAGCAGCTTTACTAGCGGGTTCCAAGAGACCCAGTACTTC
d_gene: TRBD2
abundance: many
v_gene: TRBV5-1
j_gene: TRBJ2-5

CDR3aa: CASSPPGNEQFF
CDR3nt: TGTGCCAGCTCACCACCAGGGAATGAGCAGTTCTTC
d_gene: .
abundance: .
v_gene: TRBV18
j_gene: TRBJ2-1

CDR3aa: CASSLREGAYNEQFF
CDR3nt: TGTGCCAGCAGCCTTCGAGAAGGGGCCTACAATGAGCAGTTCTTC
d_gene: .
abundance: few
v_gene: TRBV7-8
j_gene: TRBJ2-1

CDR3aa: CASSSTGEAGELFF
CDR3nt: TGTGCCAGCAGCTCCACCGGGGAAGCCGGGGAGCTGTTTTTT
d_gene: .
abundance: .
v_gene: TRBV7-3
j_gene: TRBJ2-2

CDR3aa: CASSYLVSRLTISYNEQFF
CDR3nt: TGTGCCAGCAGTTACCTAGTGTCTCGACTGACAATCTCCTACAATGAGCAGTTCTTC
d_gene: .
abundance: few
v_gene: TRBV6-6
j_gene: TRBJ2-1

CDR3aa: CASSKRQAGGVKETQYF
CDR3nt: TGTGCCAGCAGCAAACGACAGGCCGGGGGCGTAAAAGAGACCCAGTACTTC
d_gene: .
abundance: many
v_gene: TRBV7-2
j_gene: TRBJ2-5

CDR3aa: CASNLNVGKNTGELFF
CDR3nt: TGTGCCAGCAACTTAAATGTCGGGAAGAACACCGGGGAGCTGTTTTTT
d_gene: .
abundance: few
v_gene: TRBV7-3
j_gene: TRBJ2-2

CDR3aa: CASSLGQANTEAFF
CDR3nt: TGTGCCAGTAGTTTGGGACAGGCGAACACTGAAGCTTTCTTT
d_gene: TRBD1
abundance: .
v_gene: TRBV19
j_gene: TRBJ1-1

CDR3aa: CAWGTGAPYNEQFF
CDR3nt: TGTGCCTGGGGGACAGGGGCCCCCTACAATGAGCAGTTCTTC
d_gene: TRBD1
abundance: .
v_gene: TRBV30
j_gene: TRBJ2-1

CDR3aa: CASSLGGHSGNEQFF
CDR3nt: TGTGCCAGCAGTCTTGGGGGGCATAGCGGGAATGAGCAGTTCTTC
d_gene: .
abundance: few
v_gene: TRBV7-9
j_gene: TRBJ2-1

CDR3aa: CASSPHSRAGGYEQYF
CDR3nt: TGTGCCAGCAGCCCACATTCTCGTGCGGGGGGCTACGAGCAGTACTTC
d_gene: TRBD2
abundance: .
v_gene: TRBV7-8
j_gene: TRBJ2-7

CDR3aa: CASSLARPSGISYNEQFF
CDR3nt: TGTGCCAGCAGTTTAGCGCGTCCTAGCGGGATCTCCTACAATGAGCAGTTCTTC
d_gene: TRBD2
abundance: many
v_gene: TRBV12-3/TRBV12-4
j_gene: TRBJ2-1

CDR3aa: CSARRDQDFRKLFF
CDR3nt: TGCAGTGCTAGACGGGACCAAGACTTCAGGAAGCTGTTTTTT
d_gene: .
abundance: .
v_gene: TRBV20-1
j_gene: TRBJ2-2

CDR3aa: CASGSQGNYGYTF
CDR3nt: TGTGCCAGCGGGTCACAGGGGAACTATGGCTACACCTTC
d_gene: TRBD1
abundance: .
v_gene: TRBV12-3/TRBV12-4
j_gene: TRBJ1-2

CDR3aa: CASSLGSDRNTGELFF
CDR3nt: TGTGCCAGCAGCCTAGGTTCGGACAGGAACACCGGGGAGCTGTTTTTT
d_gene: .
abundance: .
v_gene: TRBV7-3
j_gene: TRBJ2-2

CDR3aa: CASGRTGSYEQYF
CDR3nt: TGTGCCAGCGGGAGGACAGGGTCCTACGAGCAGTACTTC
d_gene: TRBD1
abundance: many
v_gene: TRBV6-2/TRBV6-3
j_gene: TRBJ2-7

CDR3aa: CASSHVLGTSVTDTQYF
CDR3nt: TGTGCCAGCAGCCACGTATTGGGGACTAGCGTCACAGATACGCAGTATTTT
d_gene: TRBD2
abundance: .
v_gene: TRBV4-2
j_gene: TRBJ2-3

CDR3aa: CASSTTGTAREQPQHF
CDR3nt: TGTGCCAGCAGTACCACCGGGACAGCGAGGGAACAGCCCCAGCATTTT
d_gene: TRBD1
abundance: many
v_gene: TRBV28
j_gene: TRBJ1-5

CDR3aa: CAISQGTSTDTQYF
CDR3nt: TGTGCCATCAGTCAGGGGACTAGCACAGATACGCAGTATTTT
d_gene: .
abundance: many
v_gene: TRBV10-3
j_gene: TRBJ2-3

CDR3aa: CASSFSNRGRTGELFF
CDR3nt: TGTGCCAGCAGTTTTAGCAACAGGGGGCGCACCGGGGAGCTGTTTTTT
d_gene: TRBD1
abundance: many
v_gene: TRBV12-3/TRBV12-4
j_gene: TRBJ2-2

CDR3aa: CSVDKDGGEKLFF
CDR3nt: TGCAGCGTTGATAAGGACGGAGGGGAAAAACTGTTTTTT
d_gene: .
abundance: medium-sized
v_gene: TRBV29-1
j_gene: TRBJ1-4

CDR3aa: CASSPPGLHYEQYF
CDR3nt: TGTGCCAGCAGCCCCCCGGGACTACACTACGAGCAGTACTTC
d_gene: TRBD2
abundance: many
v_gene: TRBV5-6
j_gene: TRBJ2-7

CDR3aa: CASSSPGTYSWGTEAFF
CDR3nt: TGTGCCAGCAGCTCCCCCGGGACATATTCCTGGGGCACTGAAGCTTTCTTT
d_gene: .
abundance: many
v_gene: TRBV7-9
j_gene: TRBJ1-1

CDR3aa: CASKDWSSYERYF
CDR3nt: TGTGCCAGCAAGGACTGGAGCTCCTACGAGCGGTACTTC
d_gene: .
abundance: .
v_gene: TRBV27
j_gene: TRBJ2-7

CDR3aa: CASSSGTGPTDTQYF
CDR3nt: TGCGCCAGCAGCTCCGGGACAGGGCCCACAGATACGCAGTATTTT
d_gene: TRBD1
abundance: many
v_gene: TRBV5-1
j_gene: TRBJ2-3

CDR3aa: CASSGDRQGPGYGYTF
CDR3nt: TGTGCCAGCAGTGGGGACCGACAGGGGCCTGGCTATGGCTACACCTTC
d_gene: TRBD1
abundance: many
v_gene: TRBV6-4
j_gene: TRBJ1-2

CDR3aa: CASSPTGTWKAATNEKLFF
CDR3nt: TGTGCCAGCAGCCCAACAGGGACGTGGAAGGCGGCAACTAATGAAAAACTGTTTTTT
d_gene: .
abundance: few
v_gene: TRBV7-8
j_gene: TRBJ1-4